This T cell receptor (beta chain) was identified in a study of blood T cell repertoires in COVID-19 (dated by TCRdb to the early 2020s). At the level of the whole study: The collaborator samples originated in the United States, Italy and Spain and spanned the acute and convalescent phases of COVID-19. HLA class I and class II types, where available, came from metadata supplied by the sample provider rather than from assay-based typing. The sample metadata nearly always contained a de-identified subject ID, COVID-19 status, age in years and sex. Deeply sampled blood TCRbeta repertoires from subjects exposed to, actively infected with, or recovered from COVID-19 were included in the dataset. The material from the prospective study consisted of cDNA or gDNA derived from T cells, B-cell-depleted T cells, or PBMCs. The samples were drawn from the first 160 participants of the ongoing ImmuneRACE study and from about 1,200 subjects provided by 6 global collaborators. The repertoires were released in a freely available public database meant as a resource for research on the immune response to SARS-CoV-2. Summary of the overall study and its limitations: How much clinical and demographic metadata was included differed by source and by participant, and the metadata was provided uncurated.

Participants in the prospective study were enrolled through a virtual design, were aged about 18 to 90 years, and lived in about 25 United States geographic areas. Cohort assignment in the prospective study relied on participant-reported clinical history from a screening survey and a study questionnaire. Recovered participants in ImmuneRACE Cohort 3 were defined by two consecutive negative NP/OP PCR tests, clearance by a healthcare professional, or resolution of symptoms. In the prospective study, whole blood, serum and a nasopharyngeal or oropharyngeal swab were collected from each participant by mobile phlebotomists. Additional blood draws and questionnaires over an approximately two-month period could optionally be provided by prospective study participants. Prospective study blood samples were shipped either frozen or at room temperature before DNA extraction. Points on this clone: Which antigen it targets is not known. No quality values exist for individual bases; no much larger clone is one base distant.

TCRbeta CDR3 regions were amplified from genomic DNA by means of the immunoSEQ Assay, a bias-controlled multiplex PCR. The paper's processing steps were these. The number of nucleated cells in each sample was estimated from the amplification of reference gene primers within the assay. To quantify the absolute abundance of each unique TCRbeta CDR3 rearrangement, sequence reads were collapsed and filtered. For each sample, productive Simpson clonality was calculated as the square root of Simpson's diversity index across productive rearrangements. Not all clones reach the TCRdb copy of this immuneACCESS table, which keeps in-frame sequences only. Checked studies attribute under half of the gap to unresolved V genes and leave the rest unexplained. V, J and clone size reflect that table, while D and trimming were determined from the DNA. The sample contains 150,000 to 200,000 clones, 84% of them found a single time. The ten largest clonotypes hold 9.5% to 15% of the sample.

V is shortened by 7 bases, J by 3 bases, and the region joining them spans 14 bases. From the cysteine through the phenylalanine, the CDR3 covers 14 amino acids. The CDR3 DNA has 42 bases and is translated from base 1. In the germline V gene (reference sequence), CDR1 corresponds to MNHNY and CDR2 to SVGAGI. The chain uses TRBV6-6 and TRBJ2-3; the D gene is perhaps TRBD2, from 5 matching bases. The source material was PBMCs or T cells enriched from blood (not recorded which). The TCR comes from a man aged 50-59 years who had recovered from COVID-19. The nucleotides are TGTGCCAGCACCTCTACTAGTATAACAGATACGCAGTATTTT. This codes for CASTSTSITDTQYF.